Presented here are 27 T cell receptor beta chains from one specimen sequenced in a study of blood T cell repertoires in COVID-19. Assay used: immunoSEQ multiplex PCR; TCRdb lists only in-frame clones, some missing. The sample includes fewer than 200,000 clones, about 88% of them seen just once. Sequenced input: PBMCs or T cells enriched from blood (not recorded which). The receptors derive from a man aged 45-65 years who had recovered from COVID-19.

The chain is built from TRBV6-5 and TRBJ1-1; the D gene is possibly TRBD1 (5 bases). The CDR3 consists of 13 residues. Germline CDR1 is MNHEY and CDR2 is SVGAGI. Trimming removed 6 bases at V and 11 bases at J, with 19 bases between. In DNA, the CDR3 is TGTGCCAGCAGCTCCGCAGGGAGGTTAGACGCTTTCTTT. Translation gives CASSSAGRLDAFF.

CDR3 sequence (DNA): TGTGCCAGCAGACCTGGACAGGGGAACGGCTACACCTTC. Translation gives CASRPGQGNGYTF. The rearrangement uses TRBV6-5 and TRBJ1-2; 9 bases line up with TRBD1. CDR1 is MNHEY, CDR2 SVGAGI, per germline. Trimming removed 6 bases from V and 8 bases from J; junction bases left unmatched: 7. CDR3 length: 13 residues.

The chain carries TRBV2 and TRBJ1-5; D is perhaps TRBD1 (5 bases). V was shortened by 7 bases and J by 4 bases, with 11 bases between the two germline ends. From germline, CDR1 is SNHLY and CDR2 FYNNEI. The CDR3 spans 13 residues. Here the CDR3 reads CASKGFRNQPQHF. Written as DNA, the CDR3 is TGTGCCAGCAAGGGGTTTAGGAATCAGCCCCAGCATTTT.

This chain joins TRBV3-1 (or the pseudogene TRBV3-2) and TRBJ1-1; tentatively, D is TRBD1 (6 bases). In germline, CDR1 is LGHDT, CDR2 YNNKEL (reference sequence). The V end was cut by 1 base, the J end by 4 bases, with 16 bases between. This CDR3 is built from 16 residues. The CDR3 here is CASSQGSGAPSTEAFF. The CDR3, as DNA: TGTGCCAGCAGCCAAGGATCAGGGGCCCCCAGCACTGAAGCTTTCTTT.

V and J are TRBV7-9 and TRBJ2-2; D is undetermined. The CDR3 runs 15 residues. Deletions cut 1 base from V and 2 bases from J, with 8 bases between. Looked up from germline, CDR1 is SEHNR and CDR2 is FQNEAQ (reference sequence). CDR3 sequence: CASSLGSGNTGELFF. DNA of the CDR3: TGTGCCAGCAGCTTAGGCTCTGGCAACACCGGGGAGCTGTTTTTT. The variable domain in full, with the rest retrieved from reference TRBV7-9 and TRBJ2-2, is DTGVSQNPRHKITKRGQNVTFRCDPISEHNRLYWYRQTLGQGPEFLTYFQNEAQLEKSRLLSDRFSAERPKGSFSTLEIQRTEQGDSAMYLCASSLGSGNTGELFFGEGSRLTVL.

The chain uses TRBV5-6 and TRBJ1-5; possibly TRBD1 for D (5 bases). The CDR3 consists of 14 residues. Trimming removed 6 bases from V and 5 bases from J, with 15 bases in between. In germline, CDR1 is SGHDT, CDR2 YYEEEE. The CDR3 loop reads CASTLGGWDQPQHF. CDR3 coding DNA: TGTGCCAGCACCCTCGGGGGTTGGGATCAGCCCCAGCATTTT. Using reference TRBV5-6 and TRBJ1-5 for the parts outside the CDR3, the full variable domain is DAGVTQSPTHLIKTRGQQVTLRCSPKSGHDTVSWYQQALGQGPQFIFQYYEEEERQRGNFPDRFSGHQFPNYSSELNVNALLLGDSALYLCASTLGGWDQPQHFGDGTRLSIL.

This chain connects TRBV7-9 to TRBJ1-2, with 7 positions matching TRBD1. V lost 5 bases and J lost 8; bases outside the gene matches: 8. Germline V lookup: CDR1 SEHNR, CDR2 FQNEAQ (reference sequence). The CDR3 runs to 13 residues. The CDR3 loop reads CASSADRVEGYTF. In nucleotides, the CDR3 is TGTGCCAGCAGCGCAGACAGGGTCGAGGGCTACACCTTC.

This chain links TRBV15 with TRBJ1-5; a possible D gene is TRBD1 (6 bases). Germline V gene sequence: CDR1 LNHNV, CDR2 YYDKDF (reference sequence). The CDR3 sequence is 16 residues long. V gave up 3 bases and J gave up 7 bases, with 19 bases separating them. DNA of the CDR3: TGTGCCACCAGCAGCGGTCGACAGGTAGTGGACCAGCCCCAGCATTTT. Its translation is CATSSGRQVVDQPQHF.

This chain joins TRBV12-3 or TRBV12-4 and TRBJ2-2; D unclear. The CDR3 length is 12 residues. The V end lost 4 bases, the J end lost 8 bases, and 8 bases lay between the germline ends. The CDR3 DNA reads TGTGCCAGCAGTTCCCCAGGAGGGGAGCTGTTTTTT. Its protein is CASSSPGGELFF.

The chain combines TRBV19 with TRBJ1-4; 10 bases line up with TRBD1. Germline loops: CDR1 LNHDA, CDR2 SQIVND (reference sequence). The CDR3 is 16 residues long. J lost 8 bases, V lost 8 bases, and 14 bases had no gene match. The CDR3 loop reads CASRPTPTGGGEKLFF. In DNA form, the CDR3 reads TGTGCCAGTCGACCTACTCCGACAGGGGGCGGGGAAAAACTGTTTTTT.

The chain joins TRBV7-2 to TRBJ2-1; 9 positions agree with TRBD1. The CDR3 has 13 residues. J was trimmed by 9 bases and V by 6 bases; bases with no gene match: 6. Germline V gene lookup returns CDR1 SGHTA and CDR2 FQGNSA. The CDR3 here is CASRTGTGIEQFF. CDR3 bases: TGTGCCAGCAGGACCGGGACAGGGATTGAGCAGTTCTTC. The variable domain in full, completed from reference TRBV7-2 and TRBJ2-1, reads GAGVSQSPSNKVTEKGKDVELRCDPISGHTALYWYRQSLGQGLEFLIYFQGNSAPDKSGLPSDRFSAERTGGSVSTLTIQRTQQEDSAVYLCASRTGTGIEQFFGPGTRLTVL.

V usage is TRBV5-6 and J usage is TRBJ1-6; D unclear. CDR1 is SGHDT and CDR2 is YYEEEE in the germline V gene. The CDR3 runs 16 residues. Trimming cost V 4 bases and J 0 bases, with 11 bases left between them. The CDR3 DNA reads TGTGCCAGCAGCAATATCCTCAGCTCCTATAATTCACCCCTCCACTTT. This translates into CASSNILSSYNSPLHF.

The chain carries TRBV10-3 and TRBJ1-3, with D possibly being TRBD1 (6 bases). Germline assignment: CDR1 ENHRY and CDR2 SYGVKD. Trimming shortened V by 7 bases and J by 0 bases, and 13 bases separated the two germline ends. The CDR3 covers 15 residues. CDR3 sequence (DNA): TGTGCCATCAAACCGGACAGATCCTCTGGAAACACCATATATTTT. Its protein is CAIKPDRSSGNTIYF.

V is TRBV5-1 and J is TRBJ1-1, with D tentatively TRBD1 (6 bases). Trimming shortened V by 0 bases and J by 4 bases, and 13 bases separated the two germline ends. This CDR3 region has 15 residues. Germline values: CDR1 SGHRS, CDR2 YFSETQ. The CDR3: CASSLGRGGGTEAFF. The CDR3 DNA reads TGCGCCAGCAGCTTGGGCCGGGGAGGGGGCACTGAAGCTTTCTTT.

The CDR3 reads CASSVSLTRNEQFF. Here the CDR3 DNA reads TGCGCCAGCAGCGTCTCGCTTACCCGGAATGAGCAGTTCTTC. V is TRBV5-1 and J is TRBJ2-1, with D unclear. The CDR3 loop spans 14 amino acids. Germline values: CDR1 SGHRS, CDR2 YFSETQ. V shed 4 bases and J shed 7 bases, with 15 bases lying between them.

V usage is TRBV30 and J usage is TRBJ1-5, with 9 bases fitting TRBD1. The germline gives CDR1 GTSNPN, CDR2 SVGIG (reference sequence). V gave up 5 bases and J gave up 1 base; unmatched junction bases: 3. The CDR3 is 14 amino acids. CDR3 DNA: TGTGCCTGGCAAACAGGGGGCAGCAATCAGCCCCAGCATTTT. Translated: CAWQTGGSNQPQHF.

This rearrangement joins TRBV5-5 to TRBJ1-1, with D hard to call. Germline V lookup: CDR1 SGHKS, CDR2 YYEKEE (reference sequence). V dropped 0 bases and J dropped 0 bases, with 9 bases sitting between them. The CDR3 spans 15 residues. The CDR3 loop reads CASSLVENMNTEAFF. In DNA form, the CDR3 reads TGTGCCAGCAGCTTGGTTGAAAACATGAACACTGAAGCTTTCTTT. Based on the CDR3 plus reference TRBV5-5 and TRBJ1-1, the full variable domain is DAGVTQSPTHLIKTRGQQVTLRCSPISGHKSVSWYQQVLGQGPQFIFQYYEKEERGRGNFPDRFSARQFPNYSSELNVNALLLGDSALYLCASSLVENMNTEAFFGQGTRLTVV.

The V and J genes are TRBV5-1 and TRBJ1-1, with a possible D match to TRBD1 (6 bases). V lost 6 bases and J 0 bases, leaving 15 bases between the germline ends. Per germline, CDR1 SGHRS and CDR2 YFSETQ. CDR3 size: 15 residues. For the CDR3, the DNA is TGCGCCAGCACCCGGGGGGCAGGGATGAACACTGAAGCTTTCTTT. Its translation is CASTRGAGMNTEAFF.

A word on this clone: Other DNA sequences from this sample encode an identical CDR3 as well. The rearrangement links TRBV6-2 or TRBV6-3 to TRBJ1-5; D is possibly TRBD1 (5 bases). CDR1 and CDR2 (germline): MNHEY, SVGEGT. The CDR3 covers 14 residues. V lost 6 bases to trimming and J lost 3 bases, with 12 bases between them. Here the CDR3 reads CASSTGTINQPQHF. The CDR3 DNA reads TGTGCCAGCAGCACCGGGACTATCAATCAGCCCCAGCATTTT.

The chain uses TRBV6-2 or TRBV6-3 and TRBJ2-7; 9 nucleotides agree with TRBD2. Trimming cost V 0 bases and J 3 bases; bases outside gene matches: 9. CDR3 length: 17 residues. The germline V gene encodes CDR1 MNHEY and CDR2 SVGEGT. The CDR3 sequence is CASSYSPGLAGRYEQYF. The CDR3 DNA sequence: TGTGCCAGCAGTTACTCCCCGGGGCTAGCGGGGCGCTACGAGCAGTACTTC.

With respect to this clone: The sample contains more than one DNA sequence encoding this CDR3. This chain joins TRBV29-1 and TRBJ2-7; 11 bases are shared with TRBD1. The CDR3 is 12 residues long. Looked up from germline, CDR1 is SQVTM and CDR2 is ANQGSEA. V gave up 6 bases and J gave up 4 bases; unmatched junction bases: 2. CDR3 amino acids: CSVGQGAYEQYF. The CDR3 DNA is TGCAGCGTAGGACAGGGGGCTTACGAGCAGTACTTC.

This clone was detected once. The chain links TRBV7-9 to TRBJ2-2; a possible D gene is TRBD2 (5 bases). CDR1 is SEHNR, CDR2 FQNEAQ, per germline (reference sequence). This CDR3 is built from 14 residues. Trimming shortened V by 5 bases and J by 1 base, and 8 bases separated the two germline ends. CDR3: CASSPRGNTGELFF. The CDR3 DNA reads as TGTGCCAGCAGCCCTCGGGGGAACACCGGGGAGCTGTTTTTT.

This chain uses TRBV19 with TRBJ2-2; 10 positions match TRBD1. CDR1 is LNHDA and CDR2 is SQIVND in the germline V gene (reference sequence). The CDR3 spans 15 residues. V lost 6 bases, J lost 4 bases, and 5 bases stayed unmatched. CDR3 sequence (DNA): TGTGCCAGTAGACGGGGACAGGGGACCACCGGGGAGCTGTTTTTT. Residues: CASRRGQGTTGELFF.

The V call is TRBV3-1 (or the pseudogene TRBV3-2), the J call TRBJ2-5, with D unclear. Germline CDR1 is LGHDT and CDR2 is YNNKEL (reference sequence). V was trimmed by 0 bases and J by 2 bases, leaving 4 bases between them. The length of the CDR3 is 13 residues. CDR3 protein: CASSQDIQETQYF. Here the CDR3 DNA reads TGTGCCAGCAGCCAAGATATACAAGAGACCCAGTACTTC.

V gene TRBV2 combines with J gene TRBJ2-3; no clear D gene. V dropped 3 bases and J dropped 3 bases, with 13 bases sitting between them. The germline V gene encodes CDR1 SNHLY and CDR2 FYNNEI. The length of the CDR3 is 15 residues. CDR3 bases: TGTGCCAGCAGTGATCGCGGAGCGAATACAGATACGCAGTATTTT. Its protein is CASSDRGANTDTQYF.

The chain carries TRBV18 and TRBJ1-1, with TRBD1 matching 7 bases. Unmatched junction bases numbered 14, after V lost 3 bases and J lost 1 base. The germline CDR1 and CDR2 sequences are KGHSH and LQKENI. The CDR3 spans 18 residues. The CDR3 sequence is CASSPRRDTGTANTEAFF. The DNA for the CDR3 is TGTGCCAGCTCACCTCGGCGCGACACCGGGACAGCGAACACTGAAGCTTTCTTT. Combining the CDR3 with reference TRBV18 and TRBJ1-1 gives the whole variable domain NAGVMQNPRHLVRRRGQEARLRCSPMKGHSHVYWYRQLPEEGLKFMVYLQKENIIDESGMPKERFSAEFPKEGPSILRIQQVVRGDSAAYFCASSPRRDTGTANTEAFFGQGTRLTVV.

The chain joins TRBV25-1 to TRBJ1-1; possibly TRBD1 for D (6 bases). The germline V and J ends were trimmed by 5 bases and 6 bases, with 10 bases remaining between them. Germline CDR1 is MGHDK and CDR2 is SYGVNS. CDR3 length: 12 amino acids. As DNA, the CDR3 is TGTGCCAGCAGTCAACCAGGGGCTGAAGCTTTCTTT. It yields the protein CASSQPGAEAFF.